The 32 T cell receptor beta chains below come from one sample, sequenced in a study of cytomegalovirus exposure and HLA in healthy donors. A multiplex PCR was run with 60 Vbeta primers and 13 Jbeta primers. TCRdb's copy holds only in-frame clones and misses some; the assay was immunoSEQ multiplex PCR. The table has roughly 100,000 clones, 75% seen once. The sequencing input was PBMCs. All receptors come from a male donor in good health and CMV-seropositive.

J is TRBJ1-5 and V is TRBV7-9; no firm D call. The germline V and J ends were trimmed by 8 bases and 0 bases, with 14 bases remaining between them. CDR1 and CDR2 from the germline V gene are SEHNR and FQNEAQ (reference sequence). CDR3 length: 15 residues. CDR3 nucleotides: TGTGCCAGCTCCCCGAGCGGGCATAGCAATCAGCCCCAGCATTTT. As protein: CASSPSGHSNQPQHF.

CDR3 amino acids: CASSKNGVTSSNQPQHF. The CDR3 nucleotides are TGTGCCAGTAGTAAAAATGGAGTGACTTCTAGCAATCAGCCCCAGCATTTT. This chain uses TRBV19 with TRBJ1-5, with unresolved D. V was shortened by 4 bases and J by 0 bases, with 16 bases between the two germline ends. The CDR3 covers 17 residues. Germline-derived CDR1 and CDR2 are LNHDA and SQIVND (reference sequence).

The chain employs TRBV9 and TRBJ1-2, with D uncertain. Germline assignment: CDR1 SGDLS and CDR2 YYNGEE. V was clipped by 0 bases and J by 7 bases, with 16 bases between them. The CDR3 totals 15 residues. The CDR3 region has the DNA TGTGCCAGCAGCGTAGTAGCTATTCGGCCGAGTGGCTACACCTTC. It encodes CASSVVAIRPSGYTF. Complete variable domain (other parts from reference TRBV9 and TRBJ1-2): DSGVTQTPKHLITATGQRVTLRCSPRSGDLSVYWYQQSLDQGLQFLIQYYNGEERAKGNILERFSAQQFPDLHSELNLSSLELGDSALYFCASSVVAIRPSGYTFGSGTRLTVV.

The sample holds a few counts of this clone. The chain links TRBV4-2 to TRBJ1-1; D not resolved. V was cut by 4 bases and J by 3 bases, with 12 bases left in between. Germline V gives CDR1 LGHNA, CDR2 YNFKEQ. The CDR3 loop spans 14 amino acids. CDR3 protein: CASSPRRGHTEAFF. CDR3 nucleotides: TGTGCCAGCAGCCCGCGCAGAGGGCACACTGAAGCTTTCTTT.

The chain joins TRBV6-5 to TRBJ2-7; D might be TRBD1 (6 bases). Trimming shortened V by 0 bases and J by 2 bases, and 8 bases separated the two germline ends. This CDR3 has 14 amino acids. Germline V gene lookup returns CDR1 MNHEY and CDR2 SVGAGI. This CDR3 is CASSYSNRAYEQYF. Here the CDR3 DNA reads TGTGCCAGCAGTTACTCGAACAGGGCCTACGAGCAGTACTTC.

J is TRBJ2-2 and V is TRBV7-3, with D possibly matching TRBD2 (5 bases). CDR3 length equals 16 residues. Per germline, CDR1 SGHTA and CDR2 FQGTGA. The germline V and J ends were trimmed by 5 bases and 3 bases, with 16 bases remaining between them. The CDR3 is CASSPLRAGDTGELFF. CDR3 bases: TGTGCCAGCAGCCCCTTGAGGGCCGGGGACACCGGGGAGCTGTTTTTT.

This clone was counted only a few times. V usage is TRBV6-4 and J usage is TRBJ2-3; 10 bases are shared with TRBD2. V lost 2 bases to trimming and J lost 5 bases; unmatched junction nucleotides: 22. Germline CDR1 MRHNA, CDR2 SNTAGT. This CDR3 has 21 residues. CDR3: CASSDQRGGKNPNTHRDTQYF. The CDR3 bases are TGTGCCAGCAGTGACCAGCGGGGGGGTAAAAATCCCAATACGCACCGAGATACGCAGTATTTT.

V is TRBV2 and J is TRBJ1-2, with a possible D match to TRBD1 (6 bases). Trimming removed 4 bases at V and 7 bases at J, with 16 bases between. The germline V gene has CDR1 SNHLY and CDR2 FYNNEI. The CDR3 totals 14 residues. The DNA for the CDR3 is TGTGCCAGCAGTGTGGGCAGGGGAATAGGTGGCTACACCTTC. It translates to CASSVGRGIGGYTF.

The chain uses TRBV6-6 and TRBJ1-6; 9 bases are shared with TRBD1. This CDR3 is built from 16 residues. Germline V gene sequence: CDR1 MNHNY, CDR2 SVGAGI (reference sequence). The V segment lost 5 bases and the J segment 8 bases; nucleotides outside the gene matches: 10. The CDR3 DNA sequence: TGTGCCAGCAGTAAGGCACCGGGACAGGGACATTCACCCCTCCACTTT. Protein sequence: CASSKAPGQGHSPLHF.

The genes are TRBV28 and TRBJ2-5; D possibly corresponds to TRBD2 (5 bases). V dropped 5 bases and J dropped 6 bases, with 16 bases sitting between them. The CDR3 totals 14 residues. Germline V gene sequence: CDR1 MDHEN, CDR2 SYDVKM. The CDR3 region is CASSPPGVLKTQYF. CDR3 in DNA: TGTGCCAGCAGTCCCCCCGGGGTGTTGAAGACCCAGTACTTC. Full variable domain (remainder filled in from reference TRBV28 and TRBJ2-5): DVKVTQSSRYLVKRTGEKVFLECVQDMDHENMFWYRQDPGLGLRLIYFSYDVKMKEKGDIPEGYSVSREKKERFSLILESASTNQTSMYLCASSPPGVLKTQYFGPGTRLLVL.

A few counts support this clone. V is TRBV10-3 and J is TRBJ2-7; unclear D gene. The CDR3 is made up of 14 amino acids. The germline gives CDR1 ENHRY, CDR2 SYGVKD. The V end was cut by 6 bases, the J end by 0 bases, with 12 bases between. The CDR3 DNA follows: TGTGCCATCAGCCGACTGCTCTCCTCCTACGAGCAGTACTTC. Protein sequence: CAISRLLSSYEQYF.

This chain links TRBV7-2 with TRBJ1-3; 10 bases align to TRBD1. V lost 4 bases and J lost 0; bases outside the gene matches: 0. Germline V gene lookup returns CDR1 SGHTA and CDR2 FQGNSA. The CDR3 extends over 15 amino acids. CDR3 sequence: CASSWDRGSGNTIYF. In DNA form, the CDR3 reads TGTGCCAGCAGCTGGGACAGGGGCTCTGGAAACACCATATATTTT.

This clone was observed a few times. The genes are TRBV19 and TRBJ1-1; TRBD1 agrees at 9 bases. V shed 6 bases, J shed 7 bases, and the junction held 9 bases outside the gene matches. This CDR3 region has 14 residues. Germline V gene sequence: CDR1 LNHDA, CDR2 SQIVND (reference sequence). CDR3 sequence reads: CASRSGQGIIEAFF. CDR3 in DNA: TGTGCCAGTAGGTCGGGACAGGGAATAATTGAAGCTTTCTTT.

The CDR3 nucleotides are TGTGCCAGCAGGGAGAGGACAGGGTCCTACAATGAGCAGTTCTTC. Encoded protein: CASRERTGSYNEQFF. The J gene is TRBJ2-1, the V gene TRBV27; TRBD1 agrees at 8 bases. CDR1 is MNHEY and CDR2 is SMNVEV in the germline V gene (reference sequence). Trimming at V came to 6 bases and at J to 1 base, leaving 5 bases not matched to a gene. The CDR3 extends over 15 amino acids.

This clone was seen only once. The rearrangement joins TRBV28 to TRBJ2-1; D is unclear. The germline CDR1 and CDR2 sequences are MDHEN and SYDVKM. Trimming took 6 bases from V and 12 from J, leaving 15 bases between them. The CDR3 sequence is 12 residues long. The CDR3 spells CASSDTLGGQFF. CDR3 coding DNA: TGTGCCAGCAGCGATACCCTCGGCGGGCAGTTCTTC.

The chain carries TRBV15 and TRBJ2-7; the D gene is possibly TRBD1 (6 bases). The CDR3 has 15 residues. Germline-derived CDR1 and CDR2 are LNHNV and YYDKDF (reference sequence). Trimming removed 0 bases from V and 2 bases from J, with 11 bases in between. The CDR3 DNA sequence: TGTGCCACCAGCAGAGATTTACAGGGACCCTACGAGCAGTACTTC. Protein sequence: CATSRDLQGPYEQYF.

CDR3 DNA: TGCGCCAGCAGCCAACGGACAGGGATGCAGACCCAGTACTTC. Translation gives CASSQRTGMQTQYF. The chain is built from TRBV4-3 and TRBJ2-5; 8 bases agree with TRBD1. The V gene end was trimmed by 2 bases and the J gene end by 6 bases; junction bases not matched to a gene: 5. There are 14 residues in the CDR3. From germline, CDR1 is LGHNA and CDR2 YSLEER.

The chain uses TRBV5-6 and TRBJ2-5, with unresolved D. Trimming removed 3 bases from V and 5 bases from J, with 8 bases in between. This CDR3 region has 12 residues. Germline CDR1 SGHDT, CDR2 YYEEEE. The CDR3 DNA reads TGTGCCAGCAGCTCGTATTTGGAGACCCAGTACTTC. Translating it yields CASSSYLETQYF. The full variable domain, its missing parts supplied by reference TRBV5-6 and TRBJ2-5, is DAGVTQSPTHLIKTRGQQVTLRCSPKSGHDTVSWYQQALGQGPQFIFQYYEEEERQRGNFPDRFSGHQFPNYSSELNVNALLLGDSALYLCASSSYLETQYFGPGTRLLVL.

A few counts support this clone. CDR3: CASSLKQGAGMNTEAFF. CDR3 DNA: TGTGCCAGCAGTTTGAAACAGGGGGCAGGCATGAACACTGAAGCTTTCTTT. The V and J genes are TRBV27 and TRBJ1-1; the match to TRBD1 covers 9 bases. The CDR3 totals 17 residues. V shed 3 bases and J 0 bases; nucleotides not matched to a gene: 8. The germline V gene encodes CDR1 MNHEY and CDR2 SMNVEV (reference sequence).

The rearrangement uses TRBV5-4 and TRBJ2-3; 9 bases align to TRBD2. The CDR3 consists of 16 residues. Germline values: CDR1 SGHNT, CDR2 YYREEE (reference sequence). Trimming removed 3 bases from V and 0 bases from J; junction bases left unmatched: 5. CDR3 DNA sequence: TGTGCCAGCAGCTCACCTAGCGGGGCTAGCACAGATACGCAGTATTTT. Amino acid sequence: CASSSPSGASTDTQYF.

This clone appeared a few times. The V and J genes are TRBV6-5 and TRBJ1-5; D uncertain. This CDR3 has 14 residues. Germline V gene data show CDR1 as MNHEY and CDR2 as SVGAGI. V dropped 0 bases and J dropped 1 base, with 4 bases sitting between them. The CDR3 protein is CASSYSQSNQPQHF. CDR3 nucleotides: TGTGCCAGCAGTTACTCACAGAGCAATCAGCCCCAGCATTTT.

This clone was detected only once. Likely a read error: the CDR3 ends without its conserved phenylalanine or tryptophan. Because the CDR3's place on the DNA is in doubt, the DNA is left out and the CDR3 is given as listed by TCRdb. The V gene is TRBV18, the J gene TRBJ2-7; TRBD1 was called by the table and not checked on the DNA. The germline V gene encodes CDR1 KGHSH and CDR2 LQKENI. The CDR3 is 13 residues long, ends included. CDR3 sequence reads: CASSPPATAFLPS.

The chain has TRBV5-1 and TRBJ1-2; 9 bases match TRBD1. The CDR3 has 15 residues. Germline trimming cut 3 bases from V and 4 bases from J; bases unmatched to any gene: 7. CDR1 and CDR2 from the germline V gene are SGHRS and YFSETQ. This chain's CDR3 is CASSWETGGAYGYTF. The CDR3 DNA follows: TGCGCCAGCAGCTGGGAAACAGGGGGCGCCTATGGCTACACCTTC.

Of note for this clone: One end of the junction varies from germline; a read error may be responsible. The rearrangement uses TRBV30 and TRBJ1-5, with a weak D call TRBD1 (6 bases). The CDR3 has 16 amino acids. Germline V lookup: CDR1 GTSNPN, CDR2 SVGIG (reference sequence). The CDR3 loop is CAWSVSRGAGNQPQNF. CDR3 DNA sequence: TGTGCCTGGAGTGTTAGTCGGGGGGCGGGCAATCAGCCCCAGAATTTT.

The CDR3, as DNA: TGTGCCAGCAGCGCGACAGGTCGAGTTGGGTCCACCTTC. Protein sequence: CASSATGRVGSTF. The V call is TRBV9, the J call TRBJ1-2, with D maybe TRBD1 (6 bases). Trimming removed 3 bases from V and 13 bases from J, with 19 bases in between. CDR3 length: 13 residues. Germline-derived CDR1 and CDR2 are SGDLS and YYNGEE. Together with reference TRBV9 and TRBJ1-2, the CDR3 gives the full variable domain: DSGVTQTPKHLITATGQRVTLRCSPRSGDLSVYWYQQSLDQGLQFLIQYYNGEERAKGNILERFSAQQFPDLHSELNLSSLELGDSALYFCASSATGRVGSTFGSGTRLTVV.

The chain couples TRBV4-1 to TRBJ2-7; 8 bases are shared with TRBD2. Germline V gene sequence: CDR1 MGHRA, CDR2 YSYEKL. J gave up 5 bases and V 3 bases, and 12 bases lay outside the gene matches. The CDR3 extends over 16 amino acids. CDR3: CASSQPGTRSINEQYF. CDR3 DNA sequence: TGCGCCAGCAGCCAGCCCGGGACTAGGAGCATCAACGAGCAGTACTTC.

The CDR3 sequence is CAISESEGSNTEAFF. CDR3 in DNA: TGTGCCATCAGTGAGTCTGAGGGTTCGAACACTGAAGCTTTCTTT. The chain employs TRBV10-3 and TRBJ1-1; D not certain. The CDR3 runs 15 residues. V dropped 0 bases and J dropped 1 base, with 9 bases sitting between them. Germline values: CDR1 ENHRY, CDR2 SYGVKD.

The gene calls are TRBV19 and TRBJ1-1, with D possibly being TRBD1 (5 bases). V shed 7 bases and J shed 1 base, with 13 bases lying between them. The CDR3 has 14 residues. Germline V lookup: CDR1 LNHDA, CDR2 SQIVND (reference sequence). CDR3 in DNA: TGTGCCAGTATAGCAAAACAGGCGAACACTGAAGCTTTCTTT. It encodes CASIAKQANTEAFF.

The CDR3 region is CASSLGTGGITEAFF. The CDR3, as DNA: TGTGCCAGTAGTTTGGGGACGGGAGGAATCACTGAAGCTTTCTTT. This chain connects TRBV19 to TRBJ1-1; possible D gene TRBD1, 5 bases. Germline CDR1 is LNHDA and CDR2 is SQIVND (reference sequence). Trimming cost V 5 bases and J 4 bases, with 17 bases left between them. This CDR3 has 15 residues.

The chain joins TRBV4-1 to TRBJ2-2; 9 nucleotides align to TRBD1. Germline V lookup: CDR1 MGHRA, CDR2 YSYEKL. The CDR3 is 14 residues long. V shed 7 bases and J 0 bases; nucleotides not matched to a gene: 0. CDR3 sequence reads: CASNRGPNTGELFF. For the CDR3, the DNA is TGCGCCAGCAACAGGGGGCCGAACACCGGGGAGCTGTTTTTT.

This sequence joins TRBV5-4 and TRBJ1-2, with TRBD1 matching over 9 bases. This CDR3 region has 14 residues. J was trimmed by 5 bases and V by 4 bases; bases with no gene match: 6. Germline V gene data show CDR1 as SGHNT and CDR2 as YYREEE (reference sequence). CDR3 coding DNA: TGTGCCAGCAGCCATCAGGACAGGGGATATGGCTACACCTTC. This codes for CASSHQDRGYGYTF.

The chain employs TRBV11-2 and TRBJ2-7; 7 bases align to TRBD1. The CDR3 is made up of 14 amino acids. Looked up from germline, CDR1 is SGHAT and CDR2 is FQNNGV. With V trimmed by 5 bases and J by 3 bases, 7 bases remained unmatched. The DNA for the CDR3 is TGTGCCAGCAGCCCCGGACAGGACTTCTACGAGCAGTACTTC. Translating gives CASSPGQDFYEQYF.